This T cell receptor (beta chain) derives from a study of OX40 agonist ivuxolimab in advanced cancers. TCRdb's copy holds only in-frame clones and misses some; the assay was immunoSEQ multiplex PCR. The sample records fewer than 35,000 clones, 81% being singletons. The CDR3 loop spans 17 amino acids. CDR1 is LNHDA, CDR2 SQIVND, per germline (reference sequence). J gave up 8 bases and V 5 bases, and 15 bases lay outside the gene matches. The source was CD4+ or CD8+ T cells sorted from blood, collected in a trial of the OX40 agonist ivuxolimab. This rearrangement joins TRBV19 to TRBJ1-4, with TRBD1 matching over 9 bases. The clonotype was recovered from an adult with an advanced solid tumor such as melanoma, head and neck, liver or kidney cancer. The CDR3 coding sequence is TGTGCCAGTAGTTCTCCCACCGGGACAGGGAGAAGCGAAAAACTGTTTTTT. Residues: CASSSPTGTGRSEKLFF.